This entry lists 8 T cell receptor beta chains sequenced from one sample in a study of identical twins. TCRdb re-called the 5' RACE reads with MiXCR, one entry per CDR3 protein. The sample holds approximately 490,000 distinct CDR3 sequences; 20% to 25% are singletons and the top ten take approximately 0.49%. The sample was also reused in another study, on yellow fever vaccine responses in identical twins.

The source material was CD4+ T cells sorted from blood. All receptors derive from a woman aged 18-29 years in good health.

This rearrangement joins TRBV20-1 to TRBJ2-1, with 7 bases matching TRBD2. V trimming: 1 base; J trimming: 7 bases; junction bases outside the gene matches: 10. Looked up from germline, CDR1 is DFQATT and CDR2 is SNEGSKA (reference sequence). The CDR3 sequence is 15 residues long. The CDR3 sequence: CSARGSWGGRNEQFF. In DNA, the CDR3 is TGCAGTGCTAGAGGTTCTTGGGGCGGGAGAAATGAGCAGTTCTTC.

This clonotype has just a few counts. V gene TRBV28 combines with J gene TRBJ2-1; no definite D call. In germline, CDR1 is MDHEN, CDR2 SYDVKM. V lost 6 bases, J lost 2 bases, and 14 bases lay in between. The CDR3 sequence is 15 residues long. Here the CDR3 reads CASSPGEPTYNEQFF. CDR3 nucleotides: TGTGCCAGCAGCCCGGGCGAGCCCACCTACAATGAGCAGTTCTTC.

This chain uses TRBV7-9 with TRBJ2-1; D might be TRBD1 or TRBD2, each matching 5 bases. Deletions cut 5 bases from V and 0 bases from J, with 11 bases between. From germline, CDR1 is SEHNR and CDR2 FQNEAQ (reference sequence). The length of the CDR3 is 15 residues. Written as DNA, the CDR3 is TGTGCCAGCAGCACAGAGGGGAGCTCCTACAATGAGCAGTTCTTC. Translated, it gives CASSTEGSSYNEQFF.

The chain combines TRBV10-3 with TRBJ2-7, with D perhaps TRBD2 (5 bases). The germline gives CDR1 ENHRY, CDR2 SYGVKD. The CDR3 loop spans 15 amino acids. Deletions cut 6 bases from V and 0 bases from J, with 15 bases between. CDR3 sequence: CAISNRGSSSYEQYF. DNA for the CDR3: TGTGCCATCAGCAACCGGGGTTCAAGCTCCTACGAGCAGTACTTC.

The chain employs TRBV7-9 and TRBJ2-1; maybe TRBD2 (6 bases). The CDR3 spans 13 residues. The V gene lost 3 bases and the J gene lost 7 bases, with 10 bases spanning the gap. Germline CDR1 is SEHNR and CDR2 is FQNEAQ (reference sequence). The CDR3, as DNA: TGTGCCAGCAGCTTTCGGGAGCGTAATGAGCAGTTCTTC. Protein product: CASSFRERNEQFF.

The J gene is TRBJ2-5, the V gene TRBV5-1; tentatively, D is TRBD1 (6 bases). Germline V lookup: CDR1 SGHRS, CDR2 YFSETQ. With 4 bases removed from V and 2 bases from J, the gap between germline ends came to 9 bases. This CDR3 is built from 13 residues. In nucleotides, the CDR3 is TGCGCCAGCAGCGCAGGGGATCAAGAGACCCAGTACTTC. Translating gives CASSAGDQETQYF.

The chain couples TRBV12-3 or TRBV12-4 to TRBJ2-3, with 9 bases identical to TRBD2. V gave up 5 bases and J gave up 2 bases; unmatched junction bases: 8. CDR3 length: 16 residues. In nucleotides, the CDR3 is TGTGCCAGCAGTGACCAGGAGCGGGGGGCCACAGATACGCAGTATTTT. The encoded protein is CASSDQERGATDTQYF.

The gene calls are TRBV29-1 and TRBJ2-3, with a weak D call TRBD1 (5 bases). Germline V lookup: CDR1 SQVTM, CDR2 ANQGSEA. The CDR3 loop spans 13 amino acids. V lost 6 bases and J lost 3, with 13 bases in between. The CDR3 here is CSVLGDRTDTQYF. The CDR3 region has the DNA TGCAGCGTGTTAGGGGATAGGACAGATACGCAGTATTTT.